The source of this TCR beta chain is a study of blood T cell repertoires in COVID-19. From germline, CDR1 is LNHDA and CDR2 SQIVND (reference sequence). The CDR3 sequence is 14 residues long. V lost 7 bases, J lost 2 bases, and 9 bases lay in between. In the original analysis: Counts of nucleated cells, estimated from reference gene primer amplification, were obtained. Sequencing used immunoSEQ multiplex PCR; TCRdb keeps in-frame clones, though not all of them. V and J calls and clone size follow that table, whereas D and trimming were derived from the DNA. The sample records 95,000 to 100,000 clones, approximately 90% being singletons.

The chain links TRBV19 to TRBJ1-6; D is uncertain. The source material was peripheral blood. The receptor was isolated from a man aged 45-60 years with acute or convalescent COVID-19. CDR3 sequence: CASKVGPYNSPLHF. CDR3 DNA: TGTGCCAGTAAAGTGGGCCCCTATAATTCACCCCTCCACTTT.